Included here is one TCR beta chain sequence, with context. This sample is part of a study of cytomegalovirus exposure and HLA in healthy donors. As for the study in general: Caucasian-associated ancestry cluster membership applied to approximately 84% of under 450 genotyped donors.

PCR primers comprised 60 Vbeta and 13 Jbeta primers. Some clones are missing from TCRdb's copy, which holds only in-frame ones; the method was immunoSEQ multiplex PCR. The data contain about 170,000 clones, around 80% of them singletons. At the time of sampling, donors were nominally healthy, though unrecorded immune exposures were likely. Germline CDR1 is SGHRS and CDR2 is YFSETQ. Trimming at V came to 3 bases and at J to 5 bases, leaving 9 bases not matched to a gene. This CDR3 has 15 amino acids. Specimen: PBMCs. This TCR derives from a female donor in good health and CMV-seronegative. J is TRBJ2-7 and V is TRBV5-1, with 9 bases fitting TRBD1. The CDR3 coding sequence is TGCGCCAGCAGCTCAGCACAGGGGGCGTTGGACGAGCAGTACTTC. It codes for CASSSAQGALDEQYF. Full variable domain (missing parts from reference TRBV5-1 and TRBJ2-7): KAGVTQTPRYLIKTRGQQVTLSCSPISGHRSVSWYQQTPGQGLQFLFEYFSETQRNKGNFPGRFSGRQFSNSRSEMNVSTLELGDSALYLCASSSAQGALDEQYFGPGTRLTVT.